This entry describes one T cell receptor (beta chain). V shed 5 bases and J 4 bases; nucleotides not matched to a gene: 5. This CDR3 is 15 amino acids long. Per the germline V gene, CDR1 is LNHDA and CDR2 is SQIVND (reference sequence). This record comes from a study of T cells after posttransplantation cyclophosphamide. Busulfan-fludarabine conditioning, marrow transplant, and cyclophosphamide on days +3 and +4 were administered. Libraries were prepared by immunoSEQ multiplex PCR; TCRdb keeps only in-frame clonotypes and omits some of them. This table holds about 7,200 clones, approximately 80% found once.

This TCR came from a female patient aged 40 to 50 who received an allogeneic stem cell transplant from a related donor, was CMV-positive, and had no GVHD. Certain T cells may be donor cells from the graft. The V gene is TRBV19, the J gene TRBJ1-1; 12 bases match TRBD1. The sample consisted of CD4+ T cells sorted from blood, taken 950 to 1,200 days after allogeneic stem cell transplant with posttransplant cyclophosphamide. The CDR3 sequence is CASSPRDRGLTEAFF. CDR3 coding DNA: TGTGCCAGTAGTCCCAGGGACAGGGGGCTCACTGAAGCTTTCTTT.